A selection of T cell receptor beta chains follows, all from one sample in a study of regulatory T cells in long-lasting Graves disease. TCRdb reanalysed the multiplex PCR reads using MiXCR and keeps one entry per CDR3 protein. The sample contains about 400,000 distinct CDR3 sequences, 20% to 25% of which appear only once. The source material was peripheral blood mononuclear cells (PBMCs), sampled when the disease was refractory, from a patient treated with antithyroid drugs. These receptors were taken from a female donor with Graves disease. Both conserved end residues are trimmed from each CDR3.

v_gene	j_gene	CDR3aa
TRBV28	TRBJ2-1	ASSLNRFAEQF
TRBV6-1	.	ASRASGSDEQF
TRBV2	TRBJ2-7	ASRTGDTYEQY
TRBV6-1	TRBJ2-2	ASRRRLAGGSGELF
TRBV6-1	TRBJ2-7	ASLAGGATYEQY
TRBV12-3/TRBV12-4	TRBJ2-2	ASRTSGYTGELF
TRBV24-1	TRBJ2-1	ATSDFRIHNEQF
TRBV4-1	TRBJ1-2	ASSQDVSQIYGYT
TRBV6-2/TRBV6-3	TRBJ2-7	ASSATDRGYEQY
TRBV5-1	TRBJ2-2	ASSLDQANTGELF
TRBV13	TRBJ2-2	ASSLTSRTEANTGELF
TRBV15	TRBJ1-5	ATSRPLPFNQPQH
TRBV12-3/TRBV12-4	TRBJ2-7	ASRISGESSYEQY
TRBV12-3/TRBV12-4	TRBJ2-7	ASSSGLGSFYEQY
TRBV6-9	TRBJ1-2	ASSYRLNYGYT
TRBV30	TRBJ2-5	AWTEQHWGETQY
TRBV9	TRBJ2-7	ASSVGWKGGSYEQY
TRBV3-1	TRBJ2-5	ASSQPGQGAGETQY
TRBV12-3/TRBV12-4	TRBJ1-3	ASSLGTAPGSTIY
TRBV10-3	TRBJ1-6	ATWTGADSPLH
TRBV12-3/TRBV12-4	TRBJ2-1	ASSLLQGTYNEQF
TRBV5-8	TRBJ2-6	ASSWRSGANVLT
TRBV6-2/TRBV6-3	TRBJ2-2	ASGGTGDTGELF
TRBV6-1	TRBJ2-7	ASSQGTEQY
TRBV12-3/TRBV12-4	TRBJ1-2	ASSLGQGGYGYT
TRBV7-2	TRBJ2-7	ASSWGQSHS
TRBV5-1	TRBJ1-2	ASSLGQALYGYT
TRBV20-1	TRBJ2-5	SARPLGQGETQY
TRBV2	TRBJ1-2	ASSERTGNYGYT
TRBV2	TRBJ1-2	ASSGYRELGYWYGYT
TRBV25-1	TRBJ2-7	ASSGLRDTRSYYEQY
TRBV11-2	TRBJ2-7	ASSLSARDEQY
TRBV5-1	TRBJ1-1	ASSLAGRMNTEAF
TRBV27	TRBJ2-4	ASSLGTRDAKNIQY
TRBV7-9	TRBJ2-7	ASSFARDNWEQY
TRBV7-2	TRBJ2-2	ASSPQRTPQPGELF
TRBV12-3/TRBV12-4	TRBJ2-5	ASSFDLRSETQY
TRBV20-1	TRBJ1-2	SAGPTQGVPANYGYT
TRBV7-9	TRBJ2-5	ASDTREETQY
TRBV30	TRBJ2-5	AWSKGLQGTQY
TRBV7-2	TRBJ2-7	ASSTGLYTSYEQY
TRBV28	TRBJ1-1	ASYGANTEAF
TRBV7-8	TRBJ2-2	ASSGRVGGNTGELF
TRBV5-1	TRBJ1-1	ASSVGQGTTEAF